Sequencing of this T cell receptor (beta chain) was carried out in a study of radiation and T cells in renal cell carcinoma. The overall study: Nephrectomy followed 15 Gy stereotactic body radiation by 4 weeks. General study results and limits: From baseline, blood top tumor clonotypes peaked at 2 weeks post-radiation.

V was pared by 4 bases and J by 2 bases, with 14 bases of the junction left unmatched. This CDR3 is 18 amino acids long. Per germline, CDR1 SGHTA and CDR2 FQGTGA. This clone has only a few counts. No antigen is known for it. TCRdb keeps only in-frame clones here, not all; method: immunoSEQ multiplex PCR. The data show 70,000 to 100,000 clones, with over 75% seen just once and 5% to 8% held by the top ten. Documented time point: baseline pretreatment blood. Regarding treatment: 15 Gy SBRT to primary tumor, nephrectomy 4 weeks later. After SBRT, blood was collected at 2 and 4 weeks, plus baseline. The tumor was a clear cell renal cell carcinoma.

The sequence derives from a man in his 60s with renal cell carcinoma. This chain connects TRBV7-3 to TRBJ2-5; TRBD1 aligns across 9 bases. The sample was blood, taken from a patient whose treatment included radiotherapy and nephrectomy. The CDR3 DNA follows: TGTGCCAGCAGCTCCCGGGACAGGGCGCTCCATTCACAAGAGACCCAGTACTTC. Encoded protein: CASSSRDRALHSQETQYF.